This T cell receptor beta chain was sequenced for a study of CD8 T cells in Susac syndrome. Random hexamers served to reverse transcribe roughly 0.5 to 1 ug RNA. TCRdb analysed the immunoSEQ multiplex PCR reads with MiXCR anew, one entry per CDR3 protein. The table has roughly 170,000 distinct CDR3 sequences, approximately 95% seen once. V was clipped by 0 bases and J by 15 bases; unmatched bases: 7. From germline, CDR1 is GTSNPN and CDR2 SVGIG (reference sequence). CDR3 length: 13 residues. The chain carries TRBV30 and TRBJ2-1; TRBD2 aligns across 11 bases. This TCR was sampled from a human donor with multiple sclerosis. What was sequenced was CD4+ T cells from PBMCs. The CDR3 here is CAWSVFLAGGLFF. CDR3 nucleotides: TGTGCCTGGAGTGTCTTCCTAGCGGGGGGATTGTTCTTC.